This T cell receptor beta chain appears in the sequencing data of a study of T cell changes during pregnancy in multiple sclerosis. Germline V lookup: CDR1 MDHEN, CDR2 SYDVKM. The CDR3 is 19 amino acids. Trimming removed 1 base from V and 2 bases from J; junction bases left unmatched: 12. TCRdb's copy holds only in-frame clones and misses some; the assay was immunoSEQ multiplex PCR. The sample carries about 40,000 clones, around 91% recorded once. V and J are TRBV28 and TRBJ1-3, with 9 bases matching TRBD1. The source is a female donor with multiple sclerosis, enrolled in a pregnancy study. The material was CD4+ T cells from peripheral blood mononuclear cells, obtained before pregnancy. CDR3 residues: CASSLLGQGLVGAGNTIYF. For the CDR3, the DNA is TGTGCCAGCAGTTTATTGGGACAGGGTTTAGTCGGGGCTGGAAACACCATATATTTT.